This record looks at one T cell receptor beta chain sequence and its context. Its antigen is unknown. J lost 1 base, V lost 7 bases, and 4 bases had no gene match. This CDR3 has 14 residues. Germline CDR1 LNHDA, CDR2 SQIVND (reference sequence). Caucasian adults residing in Nashville, Tennessee made up all the donors. The source of the sample is a study of shared clonotypes between healthy human individuals. The data were produced by immunoSEQ multiplex PCR, yet TCRdb's version contains in-frame clones alone and is incomplete. Here the sample spans approximately 980,000 clones, over 75% being singletons. Findings of the study overall: Clonotypes that were shared across a handful of donors made up roughly 5% of naive CD4 clonotypes. Rarefaction showed that sequencing of sorted subsets was incomplete (despite large depth).

The chain uses TRBV19 and TRBJ1-3, with 7 bases that match TRBD1. The sequence came from a man younger than 30 in good health. Input material: memory CD4+ T cells sorted from blood. Subset specified: CD45RA-negative fraction. The CDR3 is CASTRDSSGNTIYF. For the CDR3, the DNA is TGTGCCAGTACCAGGGACAGTTCTGGAAACACCATATATTTT.